A single sample is the source of the 19 T cell receptor beta chains below, sequenced in a study of cytomegalovirus exposure and HLA in healthy donors. Primers: 60 Vbeta forward and 13 Jbeta reverse. Method: immunoSEQ multiplex PCR; TCRdb's copy keeps in-frame clones and lacks some. The repertoire holds more than 95,000 clones, with approximately 76% as singletons. The sample comprised PBMCs. The receptors stem from a young woman in good health and CMV-seropositive.

J is TRBJ2-2 and V is TRBV9; no clear D gene. Trimming shortened V by 3 bases and J by 0 bases, and 6 bases separated the two germline ends. The germline gives CDR1 SGDLS, CDR2 YYNGEE. This CDR3 comprises 14 residues. The CDR3 region is CASSGRTNTGELFF. The CDR3 nucleotides are TGTGCCAGCAGCGGCAGAACGAACACCGGGGAGCTGTTTTTT.

This clone was seen a handful of times. The chain recombines TRBV28 with TRBJ2-7; 12 bases fit TRBD1. Germline V lookup: CDR1 MDHEN, CDR2 SYDVKM. J lost 2 bases, V lost 2 bases, and 1 base had no gene match. The CDR3 extends over 15 amino acids. The DNA of the CDR3 is TGTGCCAGCAGTTTAGGGACAGGGGGCCCCTACGAGCAGTACTTC. This translates into CASSLGTGGPYEQYF.

The chain links TRBV7-2 to TRBJ2-7, with 7 bases matching TRBD1. The CDR3 has 15 residues. Germline loops: CDR1 SGHTA, CDR2 FQGNSA. V lost 3 bases and J lost 4; bases outside the gene matches: 9. The DNA of the CDR3 is TGTGCCAGCAGCTTTTTAGGGACAGCAATTTACGAGCAGTACTTC. It encodes CASSFLGTAIYEQYF. Full variable domain (remainder filled in from reference TRBV7-2 and TRBJ2-7): GAGVSQSPSNKVTEKGKDVELRCDPISGHTALYWYRQSLGQGLEFLIYFQGNSAPDKSGLPSDRFSAERTGGSVSTLTIQRTQQEDSAVYLCASSFLGTAIYEQYFGPGTRLTVT.

This chain links TRBV15 with TRBJ1-2; D remains ambiguous. This CDR3 has 12 residues. Germline values: CDR1 LNHNV, CDR2 YYDKDF (reference sequence). The V end lost 0 bases, the J end lost 13 bases, and 12 bases lay between the germline ends. CDR3 DNA: TGTGCCACCAGCAGAGAGTTGGGAGGTACCACCTTC. Translating gives CATSRELGGTTF. The full variable domain, rest sourced from reference TRBV15 and TRBJ1-2, is DAMVIQNPRYQVTQFGKPVTLSCSQTLNHNVMYWYQQKSSQAPKLLFHYYDKDFNNEADTPDNFQSRRPNTSFCFLDIRSPGLGDTAMYLCATSRELGGTTFGSGTRLTVV.

The rearrangement uses TRBV6-5 and TRBJ1-2, with TRBD1 identical over 7 bases. Germline V gene data show CDR1 as MNHEY and CDR2 as SVGAGI. Trimming took 7 bases from V and 7 from J; bases not matched to a gene: 12. The CDR3 is 14 amino acids. Here the CDR3 reads CASTTAKGARGYTF. The CDR3 nucleotides read TGTGCCAGCACGACCGCCAAGGGGGCGCGTGGCTACACCTTC.

The chain has TRBV4-1 and TRBJ1-5, with D tentatively TRBD1 (5 bases). From germline, CDR1 is MGHRA and CDR2 YSYEKL. Deletions cut 3 bases from V and 9 bases from J, with 15 bases between. The CDR3 is made up of 14 amino acids. The CDR3 nucleotides read TGCGCCAGCAGCCAGGCGGATACCCAGGGGCCCCAGCATTTT. Translating it yields CASSQADTQGPQHF.

In nucleotides, the CDR3 is TGTGCCAGTAGGGACTTTTCCTACGAGCAGTACTTC. It is translated as CASRDFSYEQYF. The chain links TRBV28 to TRBJ2-7; D is possibly TRBD2 (6 bases). The CDR3 spans 12 residues. Germline CDR1 reads MDHEN; CDR2 reads SYDVKM. V lost 9 bases, J lost 1 base, and 10 bases lay in between.

This clone has a handful of counts. The genes are TRBV6-5 and TRBJ2-5; 9 bases align to TRBD1. V lost 5 bases and J lost 4; bases outside the gene matches: 2. The CDR3 is made up of 13 amino acids. In germline, CDR1 is MNHEY, CDR2 SVGAGI. Here the CDR3 reads CASSTGGAETQYF. The CDR3, as DNA: TGTGCCAGCAGTACAGGGGGCGCAGAGACCCAGTACTTC.

A few counts support this clone. V is TRBV30 and J is TRBJ2-1; 13 bases match TRBD2. The V segment lost 2 bases and the J segment 9 bases; nucleotides outside the gene matches: 13. CDR1 and CDR2 (germline): GTSNPN, SVGIG (reference sequence). The CDR3 consists of 17 residues. In nucleotides, the CDR3 is TGTGCCTGGAGTCTCCCGCGGGGGACTAGCGGGATATCTGAGCAGTTCTTC. It yields the protein CAWSLPRGTSGISEQFF. The complete variable domain, with remaining parts taken from reference TRBV30 and TRBJ2-1, reads SQTIHQWPATLVQPVGSPLSLECTVEGTSNPNLYWYRQAAGRGLQLLFYSVGIGQISSEVPQNLSASRPQDRQFILSSKKLLLSDSGFYLCAWSLPRGTSGISEQFFGPGTRLTVL.

This clone was picked up a small number of times. The V and J genes are TRBV6-1 and TRBJ2-1, with TRBD1 identical over 11 bases. The germline gives CDR1 MNHNS, CDR2 SASEGT. V was pared by 4 bases and J by 5 bases, with 13 bases of the junction left unmatched. CDR3 length: 18 amino acids. CDR3 protein: CASSGGQGDAETNNEQFF. CDR3 sequence (DNA): TGTGCCAGCAGTGGGGGACAGGGGGACGCTGAAACTAACAATGAGCAGTTCTTC.

The chain carries TRBV7-6 and TRBJ2-1; 10 bases line up with TRBD2. J gave up 7 bases and V 4 bases, and 10 bases lay outside the gene matches. The CDR3 length is 16 residues. Germline V CDR1 and CDR2: SGHVS, FNYEAQ. CDR3 sequence: CASSSRSGRAGNEQFF. The CDR3 DNA is TGTGCCAGCAGCTCCCGGAGCGGGAGGGCCGGGAATGAGCAGTTCTTC.

This clone has just a few counts. The CDR3 DNA is TGTGCCAGCAGTGACCCAGTGTGGCGGGACTCCTACGAGCAGTACTTC. Its translation is CASSDPVWRDSYEQYF. The chain links TRBV2 to TRBJ2-7; possible D gene TRBD2, 6 bases. V lost 3 bases and J 0 bases, leaving 15 bases between the germline ends. CDR1 SNHLY and CDR2 FYNNEI come from the germline V gene. CDR3 length: 16 amino acids.

This clone was observed once. J is TRBJ1-2 and V is TRBV6-5; D remains ambiguous. Germline lookup yields CDR1 MNHEY and CDR2 SVGAGI. The CDR3 consists of 13 residues. The V and J ends lost 5 bases and 4 bases respectively, with 11 bases between them. The CDR3 DNA sequence: TGTGCCAGCAGTCATTCGCAGGCCTATGGCTACACCTTC. Encoded protein: CASSHSQAYGYTF.

This clone was observed a few times. V is TRBV4-2 and J is TRBJ2-7; 12 bases line up with TRBD2. The CDR3 has 14 residues. Germline-derived CDR1 and CDR2 are LGHNA and YNFKEQ. V gave up 4 bases and J gave up 5 bases; unmatched junction bases: 3. The CDR3 loop is CASSPGLAGNEQYF. The DNA for the CDR3 is TGTGCCAGCAGCCCGGGACTAGCGGGCAACGAGCAGTACTTC.

This clone was counted only a few times. This chain connects TRBV7-2 to TRBJ2-1, with D tentatively TRBD2 (5 bases). Per germline, CDR1 SGHTA and CDR2 FQGNSA. The CDR3 spans 16 residues. V was clipped by 6 bases and J by 5 bases, with 20 bases between them. The CDR3 spells CASRPALWTGNNEQFF. In DNA, the CDR3 is TGTGCCAGCAGACCAGCGCTCTGGACTGGTAACAATGAGCAGTTCTTC.

Regarding this clone: One junction end disagrees with the germline gene, perhaps due to a read error. The chain combines TRBV10-3 with TRBJ2-2; tentative D call: TRBD2 (6 bases). Germline V gene sequence: CDR1 ENHRY, CDR2 SYGVKD. The length of the CDR3 is 13 residues. The CDR3 DNA follows: TGCGCCGGGAGAGCGTCGAACACCGGGGAGCTGTTTTTT. It is translated as CAGRASNTGELFF.

The genes are TRBV25-1 and TRBJ2-1; tentatively, D is TRBD2 (6 bases). V lost 3 bases to trimming and J lost 9 bases, with 6 bases between them. The CDR3 consists of 11 residues. The germline CDR1 and CDR2 sequences are MGHDK and SYGVNS. As DNA, the CDR3 is TGTGCCAGCAGTGAGGGGGGTGAGCAGTTCTTC. It codes for CASSEGGEQFF.

The rearrangement uses TRBV5-1 and TRBJ2-3; weak D call: TRBD1 (5 bases). Per the germline V gene, CDR1 is SGHRS and CDR2 is YFSETQ. With 0 bases removed from V and 5 bases from J, the gap between germline ends came to 10 bases. The CDR3 is 14 amino acids. The CDR3 sequence is CASSLEGPGDTQYF. The DNA of the CDR3 is TGCGCCAGCAGCTTGGAGGGGCCGGGAGATACGCAGTATTTT.

The CDR3 bases are TGTGCCAGCAGCAGGGGTGTAGGGGACACTGAAGCTTTCTTT. It is translated as CASSRGVGDTEAFF. The chain joins TRBV21-1 to TRBJ1-1; the tabulated D call, TRBD1, remains unverified against the DNA. TRBV21-1 is shown as a pseudogene. The CDR3 has 14 residues.